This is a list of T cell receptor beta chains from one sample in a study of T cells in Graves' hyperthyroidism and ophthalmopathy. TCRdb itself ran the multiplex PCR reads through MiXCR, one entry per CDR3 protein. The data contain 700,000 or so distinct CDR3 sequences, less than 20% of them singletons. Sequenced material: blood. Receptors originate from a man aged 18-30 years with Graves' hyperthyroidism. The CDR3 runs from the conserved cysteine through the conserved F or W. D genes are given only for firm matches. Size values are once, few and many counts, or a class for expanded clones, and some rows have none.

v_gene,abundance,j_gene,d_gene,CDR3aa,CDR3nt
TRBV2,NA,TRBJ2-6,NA,CASSMVGSGANVLTF,TGTGCCAGCAGTATGGTGGGTTCTGGGGCCAACGTCCTGACTTTC
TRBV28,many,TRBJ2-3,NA,CASSLSYWLASSTDTQYF,TGTGCCAGCAGTCTCTCCTACTGGCTAGCCTCTAGCACAGATACGCAGTATTTT
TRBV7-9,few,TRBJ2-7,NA,CASSFRTDFYEQYF,TGTGCCAGCAGCTTTAGGACAGACTTCTACGAGCAGTACTTC
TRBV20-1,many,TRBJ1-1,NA,CSARGYANTEAFF,TGCAGTGCTAGGGGGTATGCGAACACTGAAGCTTTCTTT
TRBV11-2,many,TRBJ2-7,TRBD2,CASSREGGAGGSYEQYF,TGTGCCAGCAGCAGGGAGGGAGGAGCGGGTGGATCCTACGAGCAGTACTTC
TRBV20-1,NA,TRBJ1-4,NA,CSANRDGTNKKLFF,TGCAGTGCTAACAGGGATGGCACTAATAAAAAACTGTTTTTT
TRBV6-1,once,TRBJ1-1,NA,CASSEGWSLAFF,TGTGCCAGCAGTGAAGGTTGGAGTCTGGCTTTCTTT
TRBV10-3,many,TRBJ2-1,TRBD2,CAIKTSSTAGEQFF,TGTGCCATCAAGACTAGCTCCACGGCAGGTGAGCAGTTCTTC
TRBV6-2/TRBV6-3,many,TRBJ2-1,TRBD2,CASSYGGRDYNEQFF,TGTGCCAGCAGTTACGGAGGGAGGGATTACAATGAGCAGTTCTTC
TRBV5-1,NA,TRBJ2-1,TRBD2,CASSPGGTSVYNEQFF,TGCGCCAGCAGCCCCGGGGGAACTAGCGTTTACAATGAGCAGTTCTTC
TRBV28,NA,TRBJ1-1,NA,CASRTEGVRRAEAFF,TGTGCCAGCCGAACGGAGGGGGTTAGGCGCGCTGAAGCTTTCTTT
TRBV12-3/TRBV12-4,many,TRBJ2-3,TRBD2,CASTGEGLTDTQYF,TGTGCCAGCACCGGGGAGGGTCTCACAGATACGCAGTATTTT
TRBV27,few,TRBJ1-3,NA,CASTMEGVRCGNTIYF,TGTGCCAGCACCATGGAGGGGGTGCGGTGCGGAAACACCATATATTTT
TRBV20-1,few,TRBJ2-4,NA,CSADSTGNIQYF,TGCAGTGCTGACAGTACGGGAAACATTCAGTACTTC
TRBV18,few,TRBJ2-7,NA,CASSPPAPSYEQYF,TGTGCCAGCTCACCACCGGCCCCATCCTACGAGCAGTACTTC
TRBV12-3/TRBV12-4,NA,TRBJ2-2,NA,CASRKMGGELFF,TGTGCCAGCAGGAAGATGGGAGGGGAGCTGTTTTTT
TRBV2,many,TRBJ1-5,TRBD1,CASSVGQGNNQPQHF,TGTGCCAGCAGTGTAGGACAGGGGAACAATCAGCCCCAGCATTTT
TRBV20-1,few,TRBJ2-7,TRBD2,CSARLAVRSYEQYF,TGCAGTGCCCGACTAGCGGTACGCTCCTACGAGCAGTACTTC
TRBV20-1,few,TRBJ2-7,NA,CSARVTGYSSYEQYF,TGCAGTGCTAGAGTTACAGGGTACTCCTCCTACGAGCAGTACTTC
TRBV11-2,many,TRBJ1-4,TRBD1,CASSSWTGATNEKLFF,TGTGCCAGCAGCTCTTGGACAGGGGCAACTAATGAAAAACTGTTTTTT
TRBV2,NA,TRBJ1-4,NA,CASRDQEKLFF,TGTGCCAGCAGGGATCAAGAAAAACTGTTTTTT
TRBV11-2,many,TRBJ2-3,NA,CASSFLDYLATQYF,TGTGCCAGCAGCTTCCTAGACTACCTCGCTACGCAGTATTTT